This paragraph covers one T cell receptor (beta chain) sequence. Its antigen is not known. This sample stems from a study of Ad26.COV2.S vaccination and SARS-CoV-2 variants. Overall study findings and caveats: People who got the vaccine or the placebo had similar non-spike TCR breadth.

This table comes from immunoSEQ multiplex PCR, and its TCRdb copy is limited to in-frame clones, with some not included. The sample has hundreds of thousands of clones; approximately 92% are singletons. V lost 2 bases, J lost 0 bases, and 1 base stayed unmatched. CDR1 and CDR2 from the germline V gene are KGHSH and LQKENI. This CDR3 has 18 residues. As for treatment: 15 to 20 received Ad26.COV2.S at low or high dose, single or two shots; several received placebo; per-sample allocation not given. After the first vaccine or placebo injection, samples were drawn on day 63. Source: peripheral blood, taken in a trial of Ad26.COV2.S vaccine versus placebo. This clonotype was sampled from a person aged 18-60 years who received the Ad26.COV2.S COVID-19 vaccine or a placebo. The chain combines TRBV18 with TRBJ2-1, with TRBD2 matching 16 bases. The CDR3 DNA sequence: TGTGCCAGCTCACCAGGGACTAGCGGGGGGGCCTCCTACAATGAGCAGTTCTTC. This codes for CASSPGTSGGASYNEQFF. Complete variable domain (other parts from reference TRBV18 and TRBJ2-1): NAGVMQNPRHLVRRRGQEARLRCSPMKGHSHVYWYRQLPEEGLKFMVYLQKENIIDESGMPKERFSAEFPKEGPSILRIQQVVRGDSAAYFCASSPGTSGGASYNEQFFGPGTRLTVL.